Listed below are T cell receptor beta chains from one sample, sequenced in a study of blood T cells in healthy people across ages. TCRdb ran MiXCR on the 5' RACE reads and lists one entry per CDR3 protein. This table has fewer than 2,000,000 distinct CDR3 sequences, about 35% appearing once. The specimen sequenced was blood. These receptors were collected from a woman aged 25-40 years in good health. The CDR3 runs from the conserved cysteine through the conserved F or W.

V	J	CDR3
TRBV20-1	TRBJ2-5	CSARAPGAVETQYF
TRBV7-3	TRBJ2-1	CASSQSGGGYNEQFF
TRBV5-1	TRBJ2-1	CAGSPGQVGSEQFF
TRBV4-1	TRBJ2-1	CASSQDSVLAYNEQFF
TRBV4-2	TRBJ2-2	CASSQLIHRSANTGELFF
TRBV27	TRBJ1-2	CASSFADPQPYGYTF
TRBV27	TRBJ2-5	CASSSPGRVETQYF
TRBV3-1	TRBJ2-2	CASSQGRTNTGELFF
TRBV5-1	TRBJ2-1	CASSALHPNYNEQFF
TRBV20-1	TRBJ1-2	CSTTSGQINYGYTF
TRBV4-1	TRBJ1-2	CASSQGMRNYGYTF
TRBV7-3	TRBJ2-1	CASSRNTGGAVYNEQFF
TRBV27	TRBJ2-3	CASSILFAGGLYTQYF
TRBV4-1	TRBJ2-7	CASSPDSHEQYF
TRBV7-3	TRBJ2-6	CASSLGQGIFSGANVLTF
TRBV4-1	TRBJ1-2	CASSQYTGGSYGYTF
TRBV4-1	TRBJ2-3	CASSLRDRNTDTQYF
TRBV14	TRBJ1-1	CASSQRKESTEAFF
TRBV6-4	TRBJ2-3	CASRTRRDTQYF
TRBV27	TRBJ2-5	CASSGAVPANQETQYF
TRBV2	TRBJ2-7	CASGEGRHAQYF
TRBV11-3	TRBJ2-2	CASSTTSGRTGPVTGELFF
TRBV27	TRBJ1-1	CASRTGGSEAFF
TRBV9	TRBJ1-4	CASSEGGGTSTNEKLFF
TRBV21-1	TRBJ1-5	CASSSESRDRDNQPQHF
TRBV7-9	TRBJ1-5	CASTPIGGQPQHF
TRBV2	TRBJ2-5	CASSMDGGEETQYF
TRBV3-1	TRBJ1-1	CASSQWENTEAFF
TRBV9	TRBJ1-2	CASSVVSGGAYGYTF
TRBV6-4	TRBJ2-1	CASSATDSSYNEQFF
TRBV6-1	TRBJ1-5	CASMNEDRGNQPQHF
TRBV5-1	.	CASSATAGTGTYEQYF
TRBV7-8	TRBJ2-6	CASSPRGGLSGANVLTF
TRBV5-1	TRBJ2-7	CASSLGQALSDEQYF
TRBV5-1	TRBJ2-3	CASSLAGGLPRTDTQYF
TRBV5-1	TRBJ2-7	CASSLDVGYEQYF
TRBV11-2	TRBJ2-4	CASSQRTKNIQYF
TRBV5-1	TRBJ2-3	CASSPKRLANTGTDTQYF